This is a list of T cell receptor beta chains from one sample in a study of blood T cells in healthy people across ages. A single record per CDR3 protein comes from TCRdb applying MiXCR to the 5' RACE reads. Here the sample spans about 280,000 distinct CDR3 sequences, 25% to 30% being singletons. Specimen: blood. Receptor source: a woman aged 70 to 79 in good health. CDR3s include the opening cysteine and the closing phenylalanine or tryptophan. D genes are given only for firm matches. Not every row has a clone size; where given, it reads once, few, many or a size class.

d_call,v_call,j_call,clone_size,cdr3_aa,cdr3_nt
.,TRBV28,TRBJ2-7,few,CASSPRAGYDSYEQYF,TGTGCCAGCAGTCCCCGTGCAGGGTATGACTCCTACGAGCAGTACTTC
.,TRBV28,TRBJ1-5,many,CASSLSLHSNQPQHF,TGTGCCAGCAGTTTATCTCTACATAGCAATCAGCCCCAGCATTTT
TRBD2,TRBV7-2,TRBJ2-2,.,CASSPDRLAGYTGELFF,TGTGCCAGCAGCCCTGACCGACTAGCGGGGTACACCGGGGAGCTGTTTTTT
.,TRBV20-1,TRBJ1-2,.,CSARRGGADGYTF,TGCAGTGCTAGAAGGGGAGGTGCGGATGGCTACACCTTC
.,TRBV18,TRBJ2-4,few,CASSAGNPGNTLYF,TGTGCCAGCTCAGCCGGGAACCCTGGCAACACTCTGTACTTC
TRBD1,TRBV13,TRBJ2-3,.,CASSDSRQGADTQYF,TGTGCCAGCAGCGATTCCCGACAGGGAGCAGATACGCAGTATTTT
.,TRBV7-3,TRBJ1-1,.,CASSPGRSNTEAFF,TGTGCCAGCAGCCCCGGACGTTCGAACACTGAAGCTTTCTTT
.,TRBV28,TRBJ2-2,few,CASSLSDGELFF,TGTGCCAGCAGTTTATCGGACGGGGAGCTGTTTTTT
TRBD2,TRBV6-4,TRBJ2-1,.,CASSETSGGNNEQFF,TGTGCCAGCAGTGAAACTAGCGGGGGGAACAATGAGCAGTTCTTC
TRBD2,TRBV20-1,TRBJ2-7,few,CSATGTTRIYEQYF,TGCAGTGCTACTGGGACTACCCGAATCTACGAGCAGTACTTC
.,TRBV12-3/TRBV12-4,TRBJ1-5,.,CASSRQSNQPQHF,TGTGCCAGCTCACGACAGAGCAATCAGCCCCAGCATTTT
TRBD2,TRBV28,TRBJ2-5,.,CASSLASGGQETQYF,TGTGCCAGCAGTTTGGCTAGCGGGGGTCAAGAGACCCAGTACTTC
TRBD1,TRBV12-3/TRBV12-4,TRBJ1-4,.,CASSPGQGANEKLLF,TGTGCCAGCAGTCCGGGACAGGGGGCTAATGAAAAACTGCTTTTT
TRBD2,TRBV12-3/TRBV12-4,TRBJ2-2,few,CASSLGASGVGELFF,TGTGCCAGCAGTTTAGGGGCTAGCGGAGTCGGGGAGCTGTTTTTT
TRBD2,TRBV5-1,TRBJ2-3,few,CASSLETSGDTQYF,TGCGCCAGCAGCTTGGAAACTAGCGGGGATACGCAGTATTTT